One sample yielded the 10 T cell receptor beta chains listed below, sequenced in a study of shared clonotypes between healthy human individuals. TCRdb's table, derived via immunoSEQ multiplex PCR, lists solely in-frame clones and lacks some. In the table there are 1.4 million to 1.5 million clones, roughly 97% of which are singletons. Sequencing was done on a sample of naive CD4+ T cells sorted from blood. Subset of the sample: CD45RA+ positively selected. Receptor source: a man between 25 and 39 years old in good health.

Remarks on this clone: Other DNA sequences in this sample translate to the same CDR3. J is TRBJ2-7 and V is TRBV9; D is perhaps TRBD2 (6 bases). CDR3 length equals 14 residues. The germline V gene encodes CDR1 SGDLS and CDR2 YYNGEE. With 3 bases removed from V and 0 bases from J, the gap between germline ends came to 10 bases. The CDR3 DNA sequence: TGTGCCAGCAGCGCCACGGGGGACTCCTACGAGCAGTACTTC. This gives the protein CASSATGDSYEQYF. Variable domain in full (rest from reference TRBV9 and TRBJ2-7): DSGVTQTPKHLITATGQRVTLRCSPRSGDLSVYWYQQSLDQGLQFLIQYYNGEERAKGNILERFSAQQFPDLHSELNLSSLELGDSALYFCASSATGDSYEQYFGPGTRLTVT.

V is TRBV5-4 and J is TRBJ2-3; 8 bases are shared with TRBD2. The V gene end was trimmed by 0 bases and the J gene end by 6 bases; junction bases not matched to a gene: 3. Germline V gene data show CDR1 as SGHNT and CDR2 as YYREEE (reference sequence). The CDR3 totals 14 residues. CDR3 region: CASSLESGSDTQYF. The CDR3 DNA sequence: TGTGCCAGCAGCTTGGAAAGCGGGAGCGATACGCAGTATTTT.

The chain recombines TRBV7-7 with TRBJ2-5; D unclear. The CDR3 is 13 amino acids. Germline loops: CDR1 SSHAT, CDR2 FNYEAQ (reference sequence). V was pared by 5 bases and J by 2 bases, with 9 bases between. The chain's CDR3 is CASSPIFQETQYF. CDR3 nucleotides: TGTGCCAGCAGCCCAATCTTTCAAGAGACCCAGTACTTC. Supplemented by reference TRBV7-7 and TRBJ2-5, the full variable domain reads GAGVSQSPRYKVTKRGQDVTLRCDPISSHATLYWYQQALGQGPEFLTYFNYEAQPDKSGLPSDRFSAERPEGSISTLTIQRTEQRDSAMYRCASSPIFQETQYFGPGTRLLVL.

This rearrangement joins TRBV5-1 to TRBJ2-2, with 14 positions matching TRBD2. CDR1 and CDR2 from the germline V gene are SGHRS and YFSETQ. The CDR3 covers 16 residues. V shed 6 bases, J shed 8 bases, and the junction held 9 bases outside the gene matches. The CDR3 loop reads CASNRGTSGRSGELFF. The CDR3 DNA follows: TGCGCCAGCAATCGAGGGACTAGCGGGAGATCGGGGGAGCTGTTTTTT.

This clone was counted only a few times. V and J are TRBV11-2 and TRBJ2-1; perhaps D is TRBD1 or TRBD2 (5 bases each). CDR3 length: 16 amino acids. From germline, CDR1 is SGHAT and CDR2 FQNNGV. With 5 bases removed from V and 0 bases from J, the gap between germline ends came to 14 bases. The CDR3 region has the DNA TGTGCCAGCAGCCAACTTTCGGGGCGCTCCTACAATGAGCAGTTCTTC. It is translated as CASSQLSGRSYNEQFF.

The V and J genes are TRBV7-2 and TRBJ2-1; no clear D gene. V lost 7 bases and J lost 3, with 10 bases in between. The CDR3 extends over 13 amino acids. Germline-derived CDR1 and CDR2 are SGHTA and FQGNSA. CDR3 sequence reads: CASTLSGYNEQFF. In DNA, the CDR3 is TGTGCCAGCACCCTTTCGGGCTACAATGAGCAGTTCTTC.

V gene TRBV7-9 combines with J gene TRBJ2-3; perhaps TRBD2 as D (5 bases). Germline V gene lookup returns CDR1 SEHNR and CDR2 FQNEAQ (reference sequence). V gave up 7 bases and J gave up 0 bases, with 17 bases separating them. The CDR3 is made up of 16 amino acids. The CDR3 DNA reads as TGTGCCAGCAACGTATCAAGCGGTGGTAGCACAGATACGCAGTATTTT. Translating it yields CASNVSSGGSTDTQYF. The complete variable domain, with remaining parts taken from reference TRBV7-9 and TRBJ2-3, reads DTGVSQNPRHKITKRGQNVTFRCDPISEHNRLYWYRQTLGQGPEFLTYFQNEAQLEKSRLLSDRFSAERPKGSFSTLEIQRTEQGDSAMYLCASNVSSGGSTDTQYFGPGTRLTVL.

The chain joins TRBV28 to TRBJ2-7; D remains ambiguous. V was cut by 7 bases and J by 3 bases, with 13 bases left in between. Germline assignment: CDR1 MDHEN and CDR2 SYDVKM. The CDR3 is made up of 13 amino acids. The CDR3 region is CASTVAPHYEQYF. In DNA, the CDR3 is TGTGCCAGCACCGTTGCCCCACACTACGAGCAGTACTTC.

The genes are TRBV19 and TRBJ2-5, with 7 bases fitting TRBD1. J lost 5 bases, V lost 3 bases, and 3 bases had no gene match. Germline values: CDR1 LNHDA, CDR2 SQIVND (reference sequence). The CDR3 loop spans 13 amino acids. The CDR3 bases are TGTGCCAGTAGTATCACAGGGGTGGAGACCCAGTACTTC. This gives the protein CASSITGVETQYF. Using reference TRBV19 and TRBJ2-5 for the parts outside the CDR3, the full variable domain is DGGITQSPKYLFRKEGQNVTLSCEQNLNHDAMYWYRQDPGQGLRLIYYSQIVNDFQKGDIAEGYSVSREKKESFPLTVTSAQKNPTAFYLCASSITGVETQYFGPGTRLLVL.

The chain has TRBV6-5 and TRBJ1-2; 8 nucleotides match TRBD1. This CDR3 has 15 residues. Germline CDR1 is MNHEY and CDR2 is SVGAGI. After removal of 6 bases from V and 4 bases from J, the junction contained 10 bases not matched to a gene. The CDR3 region is CASRGLRDRLYGYTF. The CDR3 region has the DNA TGTGCCAGCAGAGGCTTACGGGACAGGCTCTATGGCTACACCTTC.